This T cell receptor beta chain originates from a study of T cell responses to AZD1222 COVID-19 vaccine. Study-wide findings and caveats: Along spike, vaccine-associated CD4 TCRs were found throughout, with dominance at 160-218 and 743-854.

Method: immunoSEQ multiplex PCR; TCRdb's copy keeps in-frame clones and lacks some. The sample consists of roughly 120,000 clones, roughly nine tenths of them appearing once. With regard to this clone: Antigen: not known.

The sequencing here drew on peripheral blood, taken on day 0 of AZD1222 vaccination. The clonotype originates from an adult in good health.

The CDR3 bases are TGTGCCAGCAGCTTATCACCTAGCGGGCGCTCCTACAATGAGCAGTTCTTC. Its translation is CASSLSPSGRSYNEQFF. J is TRBJ2-1 and V is TRBV11-2; 8 bases align to TRBD2. V lost 2 bases and J lost 0; bases outside the gene matches: 6. The CDR3 totals 17 residues. CDR1 and CDR2 from the germline V gene are SGHAT and FQNNGV.